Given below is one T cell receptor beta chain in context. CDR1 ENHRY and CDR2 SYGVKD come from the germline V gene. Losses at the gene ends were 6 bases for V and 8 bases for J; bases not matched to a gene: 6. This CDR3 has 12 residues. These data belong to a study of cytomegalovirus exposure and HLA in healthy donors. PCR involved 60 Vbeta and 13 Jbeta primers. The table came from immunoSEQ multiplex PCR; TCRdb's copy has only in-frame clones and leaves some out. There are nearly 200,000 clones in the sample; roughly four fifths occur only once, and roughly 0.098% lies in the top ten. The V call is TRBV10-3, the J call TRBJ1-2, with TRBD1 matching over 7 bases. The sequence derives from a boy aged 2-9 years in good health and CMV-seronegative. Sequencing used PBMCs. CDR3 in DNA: TGTGCCATCAGCGACAGGGCTGAAGGCTACACCTTC. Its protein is CAISDRAEGYTF.